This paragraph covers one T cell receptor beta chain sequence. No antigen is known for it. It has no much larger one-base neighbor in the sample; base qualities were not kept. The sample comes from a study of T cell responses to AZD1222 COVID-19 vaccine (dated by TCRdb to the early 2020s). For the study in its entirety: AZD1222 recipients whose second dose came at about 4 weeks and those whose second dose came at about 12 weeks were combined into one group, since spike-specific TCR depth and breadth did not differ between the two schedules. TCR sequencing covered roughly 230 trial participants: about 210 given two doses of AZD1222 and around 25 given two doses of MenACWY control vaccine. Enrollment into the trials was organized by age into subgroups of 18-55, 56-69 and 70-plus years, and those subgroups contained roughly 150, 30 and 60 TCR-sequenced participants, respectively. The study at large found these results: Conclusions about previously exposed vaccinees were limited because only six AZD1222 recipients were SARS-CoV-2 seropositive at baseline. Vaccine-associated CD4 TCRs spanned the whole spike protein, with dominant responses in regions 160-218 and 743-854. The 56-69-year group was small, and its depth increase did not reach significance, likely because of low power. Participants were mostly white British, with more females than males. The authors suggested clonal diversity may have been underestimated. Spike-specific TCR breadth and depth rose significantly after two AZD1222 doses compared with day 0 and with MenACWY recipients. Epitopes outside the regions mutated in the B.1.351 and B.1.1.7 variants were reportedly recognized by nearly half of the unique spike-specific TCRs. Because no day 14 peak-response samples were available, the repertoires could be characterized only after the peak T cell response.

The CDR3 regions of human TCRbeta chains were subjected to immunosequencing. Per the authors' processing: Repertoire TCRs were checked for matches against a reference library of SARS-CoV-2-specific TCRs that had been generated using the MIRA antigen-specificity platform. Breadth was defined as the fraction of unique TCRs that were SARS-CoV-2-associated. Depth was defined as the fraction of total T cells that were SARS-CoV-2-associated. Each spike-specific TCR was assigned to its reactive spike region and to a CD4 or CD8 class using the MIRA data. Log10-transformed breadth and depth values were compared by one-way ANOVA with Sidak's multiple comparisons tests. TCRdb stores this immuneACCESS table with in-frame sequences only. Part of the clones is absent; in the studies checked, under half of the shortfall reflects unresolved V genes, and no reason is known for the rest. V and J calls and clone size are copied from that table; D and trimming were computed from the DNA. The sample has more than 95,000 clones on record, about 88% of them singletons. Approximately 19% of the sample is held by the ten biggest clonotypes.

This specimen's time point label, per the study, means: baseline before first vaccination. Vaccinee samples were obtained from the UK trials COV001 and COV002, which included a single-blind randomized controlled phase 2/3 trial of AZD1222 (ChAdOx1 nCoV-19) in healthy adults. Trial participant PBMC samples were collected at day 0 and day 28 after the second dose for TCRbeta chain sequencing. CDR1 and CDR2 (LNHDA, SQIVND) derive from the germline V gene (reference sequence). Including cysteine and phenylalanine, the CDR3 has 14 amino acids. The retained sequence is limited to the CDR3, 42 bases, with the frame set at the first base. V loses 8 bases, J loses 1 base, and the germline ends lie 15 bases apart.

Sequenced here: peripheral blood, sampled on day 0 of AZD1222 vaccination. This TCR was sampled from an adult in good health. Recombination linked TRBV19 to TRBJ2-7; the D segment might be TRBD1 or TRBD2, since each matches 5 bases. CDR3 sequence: CASRYRDGSYEQYF. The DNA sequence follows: TGTGCCAGTCGGTACCGGGACGGTTCCTACGAGCAGTACTTC.